This TCR beta chain is drawn from a study of blood T cell repertoires in COVID-19 (dated by TCRdb to the early 2020s). For context, the study as a whole: Samples from collaborators originated in the United States, Italy and Spain and spanned both the acute and convalescent phases of COVID-19. The prospective study material was composed of cDNA or gDNA derived from T cells, B-cell-depleted T cells, or PBMCs. Subjects who had been exposed to COVID-19, were actively infected with it, or had recovered from it provided the deeply sampled blood TCRbeta repertoires that made up the dataset. The repertoires were released in a freely available public database meant as a resource for research on the immune response to SARS-CoV-2. The samples were drawn from the first 160 participants of the ongoing ImmuneRACE study and from more than 1,000 subjects provided by 6 global collaborators. Nearly every sample came with metadata listing a de-identified subject ID, COVID-19 status, age in years and sex. Where available, HLA class I and class II types were obtained from metadata supplied by the sample provider rather than from assay-based typing. Study-level results and caveats: How much clinical and demographic metadata was included differed by source and by participant, and the metadata was provided uncurated.

As concerns this clone: Its specific antigen is unknown. No qualities accompany the bases; no much larger clone lies one base away.

Participants in the prospective study were enrolled through a virtual design, were aged about 18 to 100 years, and lived in about two dozen United States geographic areas. To assign participants to cohorts, the prospective study relied on clinical history that participants themselves reported in a screening survey and a study questionnaire. Mobile phlebotomists in the prospective study collected whole blood, serum and a nasopharyngeal or oropharyngeal swab from every participant. Additional blood draws and questionnaires over a roughly two-month period could optionally be provided by prospective study participants. Before DNA extraction, blood samples from the prospective study were shipped at room temperature or frozen. TCRbeta CDR3 regions were amplified from genomic DNA using the immunoSEQ Assay, a bias-controlled multiplex PCR. In the authors' own workflow: Nucleated cell counts per sample were estimated from amplification of reference gene primers within the assay. To quantify the absolute abundance of each unique TCRbeta CDR3 rearrangement, sequence reads were collapsed and filtered. For each sample, productive Simpson clonality was calculated by taking the square root of Simpson's diversity index across productive rearrangements. TCRdb obtained this table from immuneACCESS and retained in-frame rearrangements with V and J assigned. These tables miss some clones; where compared with another copy, unresolved V genes account for less than half of the shortfall, and the remainder is unexplained. That table gives V, J and clone size, and the DNA gave D and trimming. This sample is represented by roughly 430,000 clones; approximately 91% of them were singletons. Together, the top ten hold approximately 2% of the sample.

The sequence was collected from a woman aged 40 to 50 with acute COVID-19. The sequencing sample was made of PBMCs or T cells enriched from blood (not recorded which).

The DNA sequence is as follows: TGCAGTGGAGATGACAGTGAGCAGTTCTTC. Its protein is CSGDDSEQFF. The chain links TRBV20-1 with TRBJ2-1; the D region possibly corresponds to TRBD1 (5 bases align). The CDR3 spans 10 residues, from the cysteine through the phenylalanine. Only CDR3 DNA is held: 30 bases, read in frame from base 1. V drops 7 bases and J drops 9 bases, leaving 10 bases in between. Reading the germline V gene (reference sequence) gives CDR1 DFQATT and CDR2 SNEGSKA.